This is a list of T cell receptor beta chains from one sample in a study of T cells in localized non-small cell lung cancer. Libraries were prepared by immunoSEQ multiplex PCR; TCRdb keeps only in-frame clonotypes and omits some of them. The data show 3,000 or so clones, with about a sixth seen just once and 10% to 15% held by the top ten. Sequencing was performed on lung tumor tissue, taken before any cancer treatment. These receptors all come from a woman aged 40 to 75 with stage II lung adenocarcinoma. CDR3s include the opening cysteine and the closing phenylalanine or tryptophan. Each record gives: CDR3 protein, CDR3 DNA, CDR3 length, V gene, J gene, D gene, clone size. The D gene is left open where the match is weak. Size tells how often a clone was seen (once, few, many) or the class of an expanded clone, and some rows leave it out.

CDR3: CASSRGTEAFF
DNA: TGTGCCAGCAGTCGGGGAACTGAAGCTTTCTTT
length: 11
V: TRBV6-7
J: TRBJ1-1
D: -
size: few

CDR3: CASSWVTSNEQFF
DNA: TGTGCCAGCAGCTGGGTGACTAGCAATGAGCAGTTCTTC
length: 13
V: TRBV7-2
J: TRBJ2-1
D: -
size: many

CDR3: CASSPRGRGSTGNTIYF
DNA: TGTGCCAGTAGTCCACGCGGGAGGGGCTCGACTGGAAACACCATATATTTT
length: 17
V: TRBV19
J: TRBJ1-3
D: -
size: -

CDR3: CASSWDRVQPGNTIYF
DNA: TGTGCCAGCAGTTGGGACAGGGTACAACCTGGAAACACCATATATTTT
length: 16
V: TRBV6-8
J: TRBJ1-3
D: TRBD1
size: few

CDR3: CASNPQGPNTGELFF
DNA: TGTGCCAGCAACCCACAGGGGCCGAACACCGGGGAGCTGTTTTTT
length: 15
V: TRBV11-3
J: TRBJ2-2
D: TRBD1
size: many

CDR3: CASSSSESYGYTF
DNA: TGTGCCAGCAGTTCCAGTGAATCCTATGGCTACACCTTC
length: 13
V: TRBV6-8
J: TRBJ1-2
D: -
size: few

CDR3: CASSDRGNNGYTF
DNA: TGTGCCAGCAGTGACAGGGGAAACAATGGCTACACCTTC
length: 13
V: TRBV6-8
J: TRBJ1-2
D: TRBD1
size: few

CDR3: CASSVSRWGGEAFF
DNA: TGCGCCAGCAGCGTGAGTCGATGGGGGGGTGAAGCTTTCTTT
length: 14
V: TRBV5-1
J: TRBJ1-1
D: -
size: once

CDR3: CASSLVVTVNTEAFF
DNA: TGTGCCAGCAGTTTGGTCGTGACCGTGAACACTGAAGCTTTCTTT
length: 15
V: TRBV28
J: TRBJ1-1
D: -
size: -

CDR3: CASSPGGGHLYGYTF
DNA: TGTGCCAGCAGCCCCGGGGGGGGACACCTGTATGGCTACACCTTC
length: 15
V: TRBV11-3
J: TRBJ1-2
D: -
size: few

CDR3: CASSPDSNARMDTQYF
DNA: TGTGCCAGCTCACCGGACAGTAATGCTAGGATGGATACGCAGTATTTT
length: 16
V: TRBV18
J: TRBJ2-3
D: -
size: -

CDR3: CASSNRGRPLHF
DNA: TGTGCCAGTAGTAACAGGGGTAGGCCCCTCCACTTT
length: 12
V: TRBV19
J: TRBJ1-6
D: TRBD1
size: few

CDR3: CASSNLSHYGYTF
DNA: TGTGCCAGTAGTAATCTCTCACACTATGGCTACACCTTC
length: 13
V: TRBV19
J: TRBJ1-2
D: -
size: few

CDR3: CASSPSGGVDYEQYF
DNA: TGTGCCAGCAGCCCTAGCGGGGGTGTGGACTACGAGCAGTACTTC
length: 15
V: TRBV11-3
J: TRBJ2-7
D: TRBD2
size: -

CDR3: CASSSGVVPEKLFF
DNA: TGTGCCAGCAGCTCCGGGGTAGTGCCAGAAAAACTGTTTTTT
length: 14
V: TRBV11-3
J: TRBJ1-4
D: -
size: -

CDR3: CASSLGPAGGDTEAFF
DNA: TGCGCCAGCAGCTTGGGCCCTGCCGGGGGGGACACTGAAGCTTTCTTT
length: 16
V: TRBV5-1
J: TRBJ1-1
D: -
size: -

CDR3: CASSLVDQPQHF
DNA: TGTGCCAGCAGTTTAGTTGATCAGCCCCAGCATTTT
length: 12
V: TRBV28
J: TRBJ1-5
D: -
size: -

CDR3: CASSLLSPRLSSQLPNNEQFF
DNA: TGCGCCAGCAGCTTGCTCTCTCCCAGGTTGAGCTCACAGCTTCCCAACAATGAGCAGTTCTTC
length: 21
V: TRBV5-1
J: TRBJ2-1
D: -
size: -

CDR3: CASSLGDRDTGELFF
DNA: TGTGCCAGCAGTTTAGGGGACAGGGACACCGGGGAGCTGTTTTTT
length: 15
V: TRBV28
J: TRBJ2-2
D: TRBD1
size: few

CDR3: CASSFHRPWGSGNTIYF
DNA: TGTGCCAGCAGCTTTCATCGGCCGTGGGGCTCTGGAAACACCATATATTTT
length: 17
V: TRBV11-3
J: TRBJ1-3
D: -
size: medium-sized

CDR3: CASSVAERVSYGYTF
DNA: TGTGCCAGCAGCGTAGCTGAAAGGGTTTCCTATGGCTACACCTTC
length: 15
V: TRBV9
J: TRBJ1-2
D: -
size: few

CDR3: CASSSKSRQYF
DNA: TGTGCCAGTAGTAGTAAAAGTCGGCAGTACTTC
length: 11
V: TRBV19
J: TRBJ2-7
D: -
size: -

CDR3: CASSPEDRVRQPQHF
DNA: TGTGCCAGCAGTCCCGAGGACAGGGTTCGCCAGCCCCAGCATTTT
length: 15
V: TRBV28
J: TRBJ1-5
D: TRBD1
size: -

CDR3: CSVVDTERTNEKLFF
DNA: TGCAGCGTAGTTGACACGGAAAGGACTAATGAAAAACTGTTTTTT
length: 15
V: TRBV29-1
J: TRBJ1-4
D: -
size: -

CDR3: CSVFKGETNEKLFF
DNA: TGCAGCGTCTTTAAGGGCGAGACTAATGAAAAACTGTTTTTT
length: 14
V: TRBV29-1
J: TRBJ1-4
D: -
size: once

CDR3: CASSLGTGSNQPQHF
DNA: TGTGCCAGCAGCTTGGGAACGGGTAGCAATCAGCCCCAGCATTTT
length: 15
V: TRBV11-3
J: TRBJ1-5
D: -
size: medium-sized

CDR3: CASSPNPVTGYTEAFF
DNA: TGTGCCAGCAGTCCCAACCCCGTAACAGGGTACACTGAAGCTTTCTTT
length: 16
V: TRBV28
J: TRBJ1-1
D: -
size: few

CDR3: CSARAGSRSYEQYF
DNA: TGCAGCGCCCGGGCGGGTAGCCGCTCCTACGAGCAGTACTTC
length: 14
V: TRBV29-1
J: TRBJ2-7
D: -
size: once

CDR3: CASSYSRETMNTEAFF
DNA: TGTGCCAGCAGTTATTCCAGGGAGACCATGAACACTGAAGCTTTCTTT
length: 16
V: TRBV6-8
J: TRBJ1-1
D: -
size: -

CDR3: CASSFGAGLDYGYTF
DNA: TGTGCCAGCAGCTTTGGGGCAGGTCTTGACTATGGCTACACCTTC
length: 15
V: TRBV11-3
J: TRBJ1-2
D: -
size: medium-sized

CDR3: CASSPQTNYGYTF
DNA: TGTGCCAGCAGCCCCCAAACTAACTATGGCTACACCTTC
length: 13
V: TRBV14
J: TRBJ1-2
D: -
size: -

CDR3: CASSQRTGDTEAFF
DNA: TGCGCCAGCAGCCAACGTACAGGGGACACTGAAGCTTTCTTT
length: 14
V: TRBV5-1
J: TRBJ1-1
D: TRBD1
size: once

CDR3: CSVVELYNEQFF
DNA: TGCAGCGTTGTAGAGTTGTACAATGAGCAGTTCTTC
length: 12
V: TRBV29-1
J: TRBJ2-1
D: -
size: medium-sized

CDR3: CASSFSSRGQSPLHF
DNA: TGTGCCAGCAGTTTTAGTAGCAGGGGGCAGTCACCCCTCCACTTT
length: 15
V: TRBV28
J: TRBJ1-6
D: TRBD1
size: -

CDR3: CASSYGGAMFTEQFF
DNA: TGTGCCAGCAGTTACGGAGGGGCAATGTTTACTGAGCAGTTCTTC
length: 15
V: TRBV6-8
J: TRBJ2-1
D: -
size: few

CDR3: CASSQAGIHGYTF
DNA: TGTGCCAGCAGCCAAGCGGGAATTCATGGCTACACCTTC
length: 13
V: TRBV14
J: TRBJ1-2
D: -
size: -

CDR3: CASSGAGSTDTQYF
DNA: TGTGCCAGCAGTGGGGCAGGGTCCACAGATACGCAGTATTTT
length: 14
V: TRBV6-7
J: TRBJ2-3
D: -
size: -

CDR3: CASSHDRGNTEAFF
DNA: TGTGCCAGCAGTCACGACAGGGGGAACACTGAAGCTTTCTTT
length: 14
V: TRBV25-1
J: TRBJ1-1
D: TRBD1
size: -

CDR3: CASSPPTLAGDEQYF
DNA: TGTGCCAGCTCACCACCGACTCTAGCGGGGGACGAGCAGTACTTC
length: 15
V: TRBV18
J: TRBJ2-7
D: TRBD2
size: few

CDR3: CASRDWSYNEQFF
DNA: TGTGCCAGTCGGGACTGGTCCTACAATGAGCAGTTCTTC
length: 13
V: TRBV19
J: TRBJ2-1
D: -
size: -

CDR3: CAISEGRIAKNTEAFF
DNA: TGTGCCATCAGTGAGGGTAGGATCGCGAAGAACACTGAAGCTTTCTTT
length: 16
V: TRBV10-3
J: TRBJ1-1
D: -
size: few

CDR3: CASSLWAGPGYTF
DNA: TGTGCCAGCAGTTTATGGGCGGGACCTGGCTACACCTTC
length: 13
V: TRBV28
J: TRBJ1-2
D: -
size: few

CDR3: CASSGRQGKTEAFF
DNA: TGTGCCAGCAGCGGACGACAGGGAAAAACTGAAGCTTTCTTT
length: 14
V: TRBV9
J: TRBJ1-1
D: TRBD1
size: few

CDR3: CASSPVLAGVYEQYF
DNA: TGTGCCAGCAGTCCGGTCCTAGCGGGGGTCTACGAGCAGTACTTC
length: 15
V: TRBV11-3
J: TRBJ2-7
D: TRBD2
size: -

CDR3: CSVRGQGSYYEQYF
DNA: TGCAGCGTCCGAGGACAGGGCAGTTACTACGAGCAGTACTTC
length: 14
V: TRBV29-1
J: TRBJ2-7
D: TRBD1
size: few

CDR3: CASSFTTRNEQFF
DNA: TGTGCCAGCAGTTTTACGACCCGAAATGAGCAGTTCTTC
length: 13
V: TRBV6-8
J: TRBJ2-1
D: -
size: -

CDR3: CALTGSNTEAFF
DNA: TGTGCCCTGACAGGATCCAACACTGAAGCTTTCTTT
length: 12
V: TRBV9
J: TRBJ1-1
D: -
size: large

CDR3: CASGGEYEQYF
DNA: TGTGCCAGCGGGGGCGAGTACGAGCAGTACTTC
length: 11
V: TRBV6-7
J: TRBJ2-7
D: -
size: few